This TCR beta chain is from a study of blood T cells in healthy people across ages. Germline V lookup: CDR1 SGDLS, CDR2 YYNGEE. V was clipped by 6 bases and J by 8 bases, with 14 bases between them. The CDR3 runs 12 residues. The second PCR ran about 6 to 12 cycles with a sample-barcoded 5' primer and J-beta primers. TCRdb itself ran the 5' RACE reads through MiXCR, one entry per CDR3 protein. The table records approximately 320,000 distinct CDR3 sequences, 27% of them present only once. Turning to this clonotype: What it binds is not known.

Study-wide results and caveats: Long-lived donors exceeded aged donors in naive CD4+ cells and diversity.

The source material was blood. This sequence was found in a woman between 65 and 79 years old in good health. The chain links TRBV9 to TRBJ1-1, with D perhaps matching TRBD1 (5 bases). For the CDR3, the DNA is TGTGCCAGCATGTCATGGGACGGCGAAGCTTTCTTT. It specifies CASMSWDGEAFF.